This section outlines one TCR beta chain sequence together with its context. Its antigen is currently not known. Base qualities were left out, and no much larger clone turns up one base away. CD3+ T cells, isolated magnetically, got roughly 1.4 hours of stimulation with PMA and ionomycin and were then labeled using IL-17A and IFNgamma cytokine secretion assays. Synovial fluid effusions were aspirated from actively inflamed joints of psoriatic arthritis patients. For each patient, synovial fluid served as the source from which three memory CD8+ T cell populations were isolated by sorting: Tc1 cells (IL-17A-IFNgamma+), Tc17 cells (IL-17A+) and the bulk memory fraction, allowing their TCR repertoires to be compared. Psoriatic arthritis patients met the Classification of Psoriatic Arthritis Study Group (CASPAR) criteria. Cells secreting cytokines were also stained with a viability dye and with anti-CD3, CD8, CD14 and CD4 antibodies, then sorted on a BD FACSAria. In a few patients with psoriatic arthritis, sorted CD8+ T cell subsets from synovial fluid were put through TCRbeta sequencing. After isolation with Lymphoprep, synovial fluid mononuclear cells were cryopreserved in liquid nitrogen until use. The medium used for cryopreservation was made up of about 46% fetal calf serum and around 10% dimethyl sulfoxide.

Counted from cysteine to phenylalanine, this CDR3 has 14 amino acids. Just CDR3 DNA is preserved here, 42 bases in frame from base 1. From a lookup of the germline V gene, CDR1 and CDR2 are SGHNT and YENEEA. At the junction V is shortened by 3 bases and J by 3 bases, with 12 bases in between. This entry belongs to a study of IL-17A CD8 T cells in psoriatic arthritis synovium. As for the study more broadly: The goal of the study was to characterize the phenotype, molecular profile and function of synovial IL-17A+CD8+ T cells in the pathogenesis of psoriatic arthritis. General conclusions and limits of the study: Although over 4.5% of the repertoire was occupied by some individual clones, most synovial CD8+ subsets remained polyclonal. Only three patients were included in the TCR sequencing, a limited sample size that the authors acknowledged. In two patients, many Tc17 clones were found to be shared with the synovial Tc1 population, resulting in Morisita overlap indices above 0.85. Cells came from synovial fluid rather than synovial tissue, since no psoriatic arthritis synovial tissue samples were available. TCRbeta sequencing showed synovial Tc17 cells were polyclonal in psoriatic arthritis (median clonality around 0.08).

After DNA extraction (Qiagen), TCRbeta V-D-J rearrangements were amplified in a bias-controlled manner and then sequenced at high throughput (immunoSEQ; Adaptive Biotech). The original methods were these. The immunoSEQ Analyzer platform was used for sequence-level analysis of productive sequences. Clonality was calculated as 1 minus Pielou's evenness, so values run from 0 (highly polyclonal) up to 1 (monoclonal). The Morisita index, ranging from 0 (no similarity) to 1 (complete similarity), was used to quantify repertoire overlap between subsets. TCRdb carries this immuneACCESS record with in-frame sequences only. Its versions omit some clonotypes, under half of them owing to an unresolved V gene in the studies checked, with the rest unexplained. Clonal size and the V and J genes are those of that table, whereas D and trimming came from the DNA. Here the sample has roughly 1,300 clones; roughly 70% occur a single time. The ten largest clones capture roughly 15% of the sample.

Material: IL-17A+ (IFN-gamma+/-) memory CD8+ T cells from synovial fluid. According to the study, the label for this sample's cell subset or site signals: IL-17A+IFNgamma+/- memory CD8+ (Tc17) cells. The chain is made from TRBV11-3 and TRBJ2-7; TRBD1 is a possible D gene, resting on 6 matching bases. The TCR was taken from a human donor with psoriatic arthritis. The CDR3 reads CASSLAQGYYEQYF. In nucleotides, the sequence is TGTGCCAGCAGCTTGGCGCAGGGGTACTACGAGCAGTACTTC.